Included here is one TCR beta chain sequence, with context. Its antigen is as yet unknown. The PCR was carried out with 60 Vbeta primers and 13 Jbeta primers. Only in-frame clones appear in the TCRdb table, and some are missing; sequencing was by immunoSEQ multiplex PCR. The table has around 100,000 clones, approximately 69% seen once; the top ten hold 4% to 4.5%. The data belong to a study of cytomegalovirus exposure and HLA in healthy donors. In the study overall: The roughly 120 million unique TCR beta sequences, from about 179 million T cells, were found by an earlier analysis. General observations from the study: The authors listed 150 or so TCR beta chains as cytomegalovirus-associated. In vitro confirmation showed a few CMV-associated chains to be CMV antigen specific. High sensitivity and specificity were reportedly achieved when the classifier diagnosed cytomegalovirus status.

V dropped 5 bases and J dropped 5 bases, with 18 bases sitting between them. The CDR3 extends over 15 amino acids. The germline gives CDR1 SGHNT, CDR2 YENEEA. Sequencing used PBMCs. The TCR comes from a woman aged 35 to 49 in good health and CMV-seropositive. The chain employs TRBV11-3 and TRBJ1-1; weak D call: TRBD1 (5 bases). For the CDR3, the DNA is TGTGCCAGCAGCGCTGGACCAGGTCGGGGGACTGAAGCTTTCTTT. This encodes CASSAGPGRGTEAFF.